Listed here are 15 T cell receptor beta chains from one sample, sequenced in a study of blood T cell repertoires in COVID-19. Clones were read by immunoSEQ multiplex PCR, and TCRdb kept only the in-frame ones, dropping some. Of roughly 55,000 clones in the sample, roughly four fifths were seen once. Sequencing was performed on peripheral blood. Every receptor here comes from a human donor in a cohort sampled during active COVID-19.

V and J are TRBV4-2 and TRBJ2-1, with 9 bases matching TRBD2. Germline trimming cut 1 base from V and 4 bases from J; bases unmatched to any gene: 5. The germline CDR1 and CDR2 sequences are LGHNA and YNFKEQ. The length of the CDR3 is 16 residues. The CDR3 protein is CASSQVGTSRYNEQFF. CDR3 DNA: TGTGCCAGCAGCCAAGTTGGGACTAGCAGATACAATGAGCAGTTCTTC.

The gene calls are TRBV7-2 and TRBJ2-3, with 7 nucleotides matching TRBD2. The CDR3 loop spans 16 amino acids. Germline V gives CDR1 SGHTA, CDR2 FQGNSA. With 1 base clipped from V and 1 base from J, the junction kept 5 bases outside the gene matches. In DNA form, the CDR3 reads TGTGCCAGCAGCTTAGTTCCCGCGGGGGGCACAGATACGCAGTATTTT. Residues: CASSLVPAGGTDTQYF.

The chain has TRBV11-2 and TRBJ1-2; D not certain. Trimming stripped 2 bases from V and 7 bases from J, with 14 bases between. This CDR3 has 14 residues. Germline V lookup: CDR1 SGHAT, CDR2 FQNNGV. The CDR3 DNA is TGTGCCAGCAGCTTAAGTTCCCTTTCGAGTGGCTACACCTTC. This sequence encodes CASSLSSLSSGYTF.

This clone was observed a single time. The chain employs TRBV4-1 and TRBJ2-5; 12 nucleotides agree with TRBD2. The CDR3 is made up of 18 amino acids. Germline-derived CDR1 and CDR2 are MGHRA and YSYEKL. With V trimmed by 1 base and J by 4 bases, 10 bases remained unmatched. CDR3 sequence reads: CASSQAPSGRAGGETQYF. CDR3 DNA: TGCGCCAGCAGCCAAGCCCCTAGCGGGAGGGCCGGGGGAGAGACCCAGTACTTC.

The chain combines TRBV3-1 (or the pseudogene TRBV3-2) with TRBJ2-5; maybe TRBD2 (7 bases). The CDR3 contains 16 residues. The V and J ends lost 1 base and 4 bases respectively, with 16 bases between them. CDR1 is LGHDT, CDR2 YNNKEL, per germline (reference sequence). The chain's CDR3 is CASSQVSGAGAETQYF. The CDR3 nucleotides read TGTGCCAGCAGCCAAGTTTCGGGGGCGGGGGCAGAGACCCAGTACTTC.

The V call is TRBV9, the J call TRBJ2-7, with 10 bases identical to TRBD2. This CDR3 spans 14 amino acids. Germline V gene lookup returns CDR1 SGDLS and CDR2 YYNGEE. J lost 2 bases, V lost 5 bases, and 4 bases had no gene match. The CDR3 sequence: CASSPAGGAYEQYF. The CDR3 DNA follows: TGTGCCAGCAGTCCAGCGGGGGGGGCCTACGAGCAGTACTTC.

The V gene is TRBV6-4, the J gene TRBJ2-3; maybe TRBD1 (6 bases). CDR1 MRHNA and CDR2 SNTAGT come from the germline V gene. The CDR3 consists of 13 residues. The germline V and J ends were trimmed by 6 bases and 4 bases, with 11 bases remaining between them. CDR3 nucleotides: TGTGCCAGCAGCCAAAACAGGGCAGATACGCAGTATTTT. Translating it yields CASSQNRADTQYF.

This clone was seen only a few times. J is TRBJ2-1 and V is TRBV4-2; D is perhaps TRBD2 (7 bases). V was trimmed by 2 bases and J by 8 bases, leaving 10 bases between them. The CDR3 sequence is 13 residues long. The germline gives CDR1 LGHNA, CDR2 YNFKEQ. The CDR3 region is CASSQKGGYEQFF. CDR3 in DNA: TGTGCCAGCAGCCAAAAGGGGGGGTATGAGCAGTTCTTC.

The V call is TRBV4-1, the J call TRBJ1-4; D uncertain. The germline gives CDR1 MGHRA, CDR2 YSYEKL. Deletions cut 0 bases from V and 0 bases from J, with 14 bases between. The CDR3 is made up of 18 amino acids. The CDR3 DNA sequence: TGCGCCAGCAGCCAAGATCTTCTTTACCGGTCAACTAATGAAAAACTGTTTTTT. Its protein is CASSQDLLYRSTNEKLFF.

In its sample, this clone was seen once. This chain joins TRBV27 and TRBJ2-7; no clear D. With 3 bases removed from V and 2 bases from J, the gap between germline ends came to 17 bases. Germline V CDR1 and CDR2: MNHEY, SMNVEV (reference sequence). The CDR3 spans 16 residues. CDR3 nucleotides: TGTGCCAGCAGTTTGGTGAAGACATACTTCCCCTACGAGCAGTACTTC. It codes for CASSLVKTYFPYEQYF.

A few counts support this clone. The chain carries TRBV5-6 and TRBJ2-2, with 11 bases matching TRBD2. The CDR3 is 17 residues long. In germline, CDR1 is SGHDT, CDR2 YYEEEE. J was trimmed by 5 bases and V by 0 bases; bases with no gene match: 6. CDR3 region: CASSLATSGRRTGELFF. CDR3 nucleotides: TGTGCCAGCAGCTTGGCCACTAGCGGGAGAAGGACCGGGGAGCTGTTTTTT. The complete variable domain, with remaining parts taken from reference TRBV5-6 and TRBJ2-2, reads DAGVTQSPTHLIKTRGQQVTLRCSPKSGHDTVSWYQQALGQGPQFIFQYYEEEERQRGNFPDRFSGHQFPNYSSELNVNALLLGDSALYLCASSLATSGRRTGELFFGEGSRLTVL.

CDR3 sequence reads: CASSQDLAGDRYEQYF. The CDR3 DNA reads TGCGCCAGCAGCCAAGATCTTGCGGGAGATCGCTACGAGCAGTACTTC. The chain recombines TRBV4-3 with TRBJ2-7; 7 nucleotides align to TRBD2. CDR3 length equals 16 residues. Germline CDR1 is LGHNA and CDR2 is YSLEER. V was pared by 0 bases and J by 3 bases, with 8 bases of the junction left unmatched.

This chain connects TRBV29-1 to TRBJ1-1; no firm D call. V lost 3 bases to trimming and J lost 0 bases, with 8 bases between them. The CDR3 is 13 amino acids. Germline V gives CDR1 SQVTM, CDR2 ANQGSEA. DNA of the CDR3: TGCAGCGTTGACCGGCGGTTGAACACTGAAGCTTTCTTT. This sequence encodes CSVDRRLNTEAFF.

The rearrangement links TRBV7-2 to TRBJ2-7; no definite D call. Germline V gives CDR1 SGHTA, CDR2 FQGNSA. The CDR3 is 15 residues long. Between the trimmed V and J ends, which lost 5 bases and 0 bases, there was a span of 14 bases. This chain's CDR3 is CASSESAASSYEQYF. The CDR3 DNA reads as TGTGCCAGCAGCGAAAGCGCGGCAAGCTCCTACGAGCAGTACTTC.

This rearrangement joins TRBV18 to TRBJ2-5; the D gene is possibly TRBD1 (5 bases). The CDR3 totals 13 residues. The germline V and J ends were trimmed by 6 bases and 4 bases, with 12 bases remaining between them. CDR1 is KGHSH and CDR2 is LQKENI in the germline V gene. The DNA of the CDR3 is TGTGCCAGCTCGCCTACAGGTGGAGAGACCCAGTACTTC. Protein sequence: CASSPTGGETQYF. The full variable domain, with the rest looked up from reference TRBV18 and TRBJ2-5, is NAGVMQNPRHLVRRRGQEARLRCSPMKGHSHVYWYRQLPEEGLKFMVYLQKENIIDESGMPKERFSAEFPKEGPSILRIQQVVRGDSAAYFCASSPTGGETQYFGPGTRLLVL.